The present entry profiles one T cell receptor (beta chain) with its context. Its antigen remains unknown. Unique molecular identifiers featured in each of the TCR beta cDNA libraries. The yield from about 1 to 10 million T cells was 500,000 or so cDNA molecules in total. TCRdb called the PCR reads again in MiXCR, with one record for every CDR3 protein. Here the sample spans about 820,000 distinct CDR3 sequences, about 57% being singletons. The CDR3 extends over 17 amino acids. The germline V gene encodes CDR1 SEHNR and CDR2 FQNEAQ (reference sequence). Losses at the gene ends were 4 bases for V and 3 bases for J; bases not matched to a gene: 7. This specimen comes from a study of post-analysis software for immune sequencing data. The wider study: Relapsing-remitting, secondary progressive and progressive-relapsing forms of multiple sclerosis all featured among disease courses. General study results and limits: Compared against controls, patients with multiple sclerosis displayed significantly lower normalized Chao1 diversity. Controls had lower frequencies than patients of 4 or 5 TRBV segments, which included TRBV5-6, TRBV5-1 and TRBV20-1. Under F measure analysis, samples from one preparation batch co-clustered strongly.

This sequence originates from a girl aged 10 to 17 with multiple sclerosis. The chain uses TRBV7-9 and TRBJ2-6, with 9 bases that match TRBD1. Sequencing input: blood. The CDR3 here is CASSSTNRGLGANVLTF. The CDR3 region has the DNA TGTGCCAGCAGCTCCACTAACAGGGGGCTTGGGGCCAACGTCCTGACTTTC.